This T cell receptor (beta chain) was documented in a study of blood T cell repertoires in COVID-19. Source study methods: Using reference gene primer amplification, nucleated cell counts were estimated. Libraries were prepared by immunoSEQ multiplex PCR; TCRdb keeps only in-frame clonotypes and omits some of them. D and trimming were read from the DNA, whereas the V and J calls and clone size are those reported in that table. Here the sample spans around 300,000 clones, around 87% being singletons. The receptor was derived from a woman younger than 30 with acute COVID-19. Sequenced: PBMCs or T cells enriched from blood (not recorded which).

Here the CDR3 reads CASSVEPRETQYF. CDR3 in DNA: TGTGCCAGCAGCGTAGAACCGCGGGAGACCCAGTACTTC. The V gene is TRBV9, the J gene TRBJ2-5; D is uncertain. CDR1 and CDR2 from the germline V gene are SGDLS and YYNGEE. The CDR3 is 13 amino acids. With 0 bases removed from V and 5 bases from J, the gap between germline ends came to 8 bases.